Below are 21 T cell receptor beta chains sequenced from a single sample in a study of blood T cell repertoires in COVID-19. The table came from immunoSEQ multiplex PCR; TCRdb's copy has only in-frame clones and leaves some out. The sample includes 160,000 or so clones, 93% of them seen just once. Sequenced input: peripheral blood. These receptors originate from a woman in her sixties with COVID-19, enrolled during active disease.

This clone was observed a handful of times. The CDR3 bases are TGTGCCTCTCTGATCGGACAGGGGTCCTGGGGAGGCTACACCTTC. This translates into CASLIGQGSWGGYTF. V and J are TRBV30 and TRBJ1-2; 9 bases agree with TRBD1. Germline loops: CDR1 GTSNPN, CDR2 SVGIG (reference sequence). This CDR3 contains 15 residues. V lost 7 bases and J lost 8; bases outside the gene matches: 17.

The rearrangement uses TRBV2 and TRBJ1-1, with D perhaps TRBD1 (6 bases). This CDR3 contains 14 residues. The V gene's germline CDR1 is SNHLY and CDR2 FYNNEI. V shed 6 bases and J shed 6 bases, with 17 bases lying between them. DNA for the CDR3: TGTGCCAGCAGACCGGGACAAGTAACCGCTGAAGCTTTCTTT. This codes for CASRPGQVTAEAFF. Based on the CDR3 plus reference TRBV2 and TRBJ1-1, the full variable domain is EPEVTQTPSHQVTQMGQEVILRCVPISNHLYFYWYRQILGQKVEFLVSFYNNEISEKSEIFDDQFSVERPDGSNFTLKIRSTKLEDSAMYFCASRPGQVTAEAFFGQGTRLTVV.

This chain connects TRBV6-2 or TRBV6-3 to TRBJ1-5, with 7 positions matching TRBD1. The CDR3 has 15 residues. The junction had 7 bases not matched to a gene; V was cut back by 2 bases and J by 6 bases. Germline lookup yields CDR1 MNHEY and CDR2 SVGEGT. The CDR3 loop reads CASSYMAGGRQPQHF. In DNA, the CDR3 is TGTGCCAGCAGTTACATGGCAGGGGGTCGTCAGCCCCAGCATTTT.

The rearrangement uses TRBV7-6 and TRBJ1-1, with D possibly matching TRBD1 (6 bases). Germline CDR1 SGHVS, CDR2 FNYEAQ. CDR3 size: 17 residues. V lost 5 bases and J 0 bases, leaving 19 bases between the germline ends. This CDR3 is CASSPRPGTFMNTEAFF. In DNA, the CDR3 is TGTGCCAGCAGCCCTCGTCCCGGGACATTTATGAACACTGAAGCTTTCTTT.

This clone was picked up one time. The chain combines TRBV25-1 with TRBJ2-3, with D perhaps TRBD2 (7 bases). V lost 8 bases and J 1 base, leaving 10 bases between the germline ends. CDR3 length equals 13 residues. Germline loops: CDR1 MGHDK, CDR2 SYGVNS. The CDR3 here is CASAGAGTDTQYF. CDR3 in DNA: TGTGCCAGCGCGGGGGCCGGCACAGATACGCAGTATTTT.

The CDR3 coding sequence is TGTGCCAGCAGCTACAAATTGGACAGGAACGATGGCTACACCTTC. This gives the protein CASSYKLDRNDGYTF. The rearrangement uses TRBV2 and TRBJ1-2; 7 nucleotides align to TRBD1. CDR3 length: 15 residues. The ends lost 6 bases at V and 6 bases at J; junction bases unmatched: 13. In germline, CDR1 is SNHLY, CDR2 FYNNEI.

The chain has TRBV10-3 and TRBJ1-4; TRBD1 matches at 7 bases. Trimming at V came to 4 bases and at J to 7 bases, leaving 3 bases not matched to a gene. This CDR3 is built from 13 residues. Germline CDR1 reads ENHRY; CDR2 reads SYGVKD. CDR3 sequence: CAISVAGGEKLFF. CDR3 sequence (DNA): TGTGCCATCAGTGTAGCAGGGGGTGAAAAACTGTTTTTT.

The CDR3 reads CASRTDNYSPLHF. The CDR3 DNA reads TGTGCCAGCCGGACAGACAACTATTCACCCCTCCACTTT. J is TRBJ1-6 and V is TRBV12-3 or TRBV12-4; maybe TRBD1 (6 bases). V dropped 8 bases and J dropped 8 bases, with 13 bases sitting between them. This CDR3 region has 13 residues.

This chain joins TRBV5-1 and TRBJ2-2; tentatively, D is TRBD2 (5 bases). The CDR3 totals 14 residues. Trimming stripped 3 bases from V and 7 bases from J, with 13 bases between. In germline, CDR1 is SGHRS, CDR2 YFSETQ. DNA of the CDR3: TGCGCCAGCAGCTGGGTCGAGGGTCACGGGGAGCTGTTTTTT. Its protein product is CASSWVEGHGELFF.

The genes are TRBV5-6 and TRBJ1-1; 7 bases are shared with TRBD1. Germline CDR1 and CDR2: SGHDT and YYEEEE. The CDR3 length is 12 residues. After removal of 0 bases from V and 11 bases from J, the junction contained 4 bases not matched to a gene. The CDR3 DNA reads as TGTGCCAGCAGCTTGGGACAGGGCCTCGCTTTCTTT. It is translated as CASSLGQGLAFF. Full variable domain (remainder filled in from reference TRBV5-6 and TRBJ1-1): DAGVTQSPTHLIKTRGQQVTLRCSPKSGHDTVSWYQQALGQGPQFIFQYYEEEERQRGNFPDRFSGHQFPNYSSELNVNALLLGDSALYLCASSLGQGLAFFGQGTRLTVV.

The CDR3 region is CASGTGSGAFF. DNA for the CDR3: TGTGCCAGCGGAACAGGGTCTGGAGCTTTCTTT. This chain connects TRBV6-5 to TRBJ1-1; TRBD1 is a possible D gene (6 bases). The CDR3 length is 11 residues. Germline V lookup: CDR1 MNHEY, CDR2 SVGAGI. V was pared by 8 bases and J by 10 bases, with 14 bases between.

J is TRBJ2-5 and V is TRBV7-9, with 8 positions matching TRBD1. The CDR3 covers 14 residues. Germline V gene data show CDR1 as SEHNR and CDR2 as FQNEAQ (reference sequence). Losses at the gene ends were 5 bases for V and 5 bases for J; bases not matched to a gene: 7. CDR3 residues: CASSPRDRKETQYF. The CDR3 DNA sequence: TGTGCCAGCAGCCCCCGGGACAGGAAGGAGACCCAGTACTTC.

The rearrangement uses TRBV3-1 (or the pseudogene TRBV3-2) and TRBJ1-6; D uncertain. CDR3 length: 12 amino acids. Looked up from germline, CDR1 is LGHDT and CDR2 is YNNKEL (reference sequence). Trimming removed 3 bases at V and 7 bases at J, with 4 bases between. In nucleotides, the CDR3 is TGTGCCAGCAGCCAGAGAAATTCACCCCTCCACTTT. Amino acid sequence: CASSQRNSPLHF.

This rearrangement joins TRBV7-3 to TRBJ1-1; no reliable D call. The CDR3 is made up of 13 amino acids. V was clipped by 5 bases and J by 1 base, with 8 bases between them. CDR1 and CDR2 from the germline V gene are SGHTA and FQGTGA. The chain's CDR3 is CASSLTPNTEAFF. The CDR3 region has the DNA TGTGCCAGCAGCCTCACACCGAACACTGAAGCTTTCTTT.

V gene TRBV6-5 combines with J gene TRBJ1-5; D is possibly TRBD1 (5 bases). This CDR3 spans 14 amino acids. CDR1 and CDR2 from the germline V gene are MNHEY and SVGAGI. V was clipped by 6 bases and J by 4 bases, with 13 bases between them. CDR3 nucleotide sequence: TGTGCCAGCAGGCGCATACCAGGGAATCAGCCCCAGCATTTT. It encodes CASRRIPGNQPQHF.

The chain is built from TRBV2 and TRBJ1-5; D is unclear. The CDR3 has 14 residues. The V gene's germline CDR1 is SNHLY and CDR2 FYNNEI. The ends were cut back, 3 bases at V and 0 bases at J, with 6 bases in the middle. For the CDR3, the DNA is TGTGCCAGCAGTGACAGTCATAGCAATCAGCCCCAGCATTTT. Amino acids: CASSDSHSNQPQHF.

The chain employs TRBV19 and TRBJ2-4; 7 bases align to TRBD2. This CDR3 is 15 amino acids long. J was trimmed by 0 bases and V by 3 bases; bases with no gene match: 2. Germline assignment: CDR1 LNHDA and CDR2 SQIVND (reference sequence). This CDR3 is CASSMGGIAKNIQYF. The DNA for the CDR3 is TGTGCCAGTAGTATGGGGGGGATAGCCAAAAACATTCAGTACTTC.

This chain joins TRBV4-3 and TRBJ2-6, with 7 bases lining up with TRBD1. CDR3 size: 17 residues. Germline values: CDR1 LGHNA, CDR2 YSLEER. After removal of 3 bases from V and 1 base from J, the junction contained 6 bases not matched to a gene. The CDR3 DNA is TGCGCCAGCAGCCAGTCCCGACAGGGATCTGGGGCCAACGTCCTGACTTTC. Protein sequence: CASSQSRQGSGANVLTF.

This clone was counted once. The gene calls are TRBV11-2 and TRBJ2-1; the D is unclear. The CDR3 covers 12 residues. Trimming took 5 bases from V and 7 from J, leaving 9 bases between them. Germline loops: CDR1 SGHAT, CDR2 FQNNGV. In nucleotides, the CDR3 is TGTGCCAGCAGCCATAGCATTAATGAGCAGTTCTTC. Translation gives CASSHSINEQFF.

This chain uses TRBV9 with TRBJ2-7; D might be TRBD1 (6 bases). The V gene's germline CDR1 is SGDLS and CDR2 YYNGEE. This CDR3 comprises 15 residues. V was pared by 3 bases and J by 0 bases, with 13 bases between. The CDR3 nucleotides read TGTGCCAGCAGCGCCAGATTGGACAGCTCCTACGAGCAGTACTTC. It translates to CASSARLDSSYEQYF. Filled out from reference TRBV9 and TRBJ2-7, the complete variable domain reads DSGVTQTPKHLITATGQRVTLRCSPRSGDLSVYWYQQSLDQGLQFLIQYYNGEERAKGNILERFSAQQFPDLHSELNLSSLELGDSALYFCASSARLDSSYEQYFGPGTRLTVT.

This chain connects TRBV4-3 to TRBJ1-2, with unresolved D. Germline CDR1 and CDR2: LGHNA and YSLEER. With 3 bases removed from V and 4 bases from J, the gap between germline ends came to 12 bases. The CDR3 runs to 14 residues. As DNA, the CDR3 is TGCGCCAGCAGCCAGGTGGGCGGGCCCTATGGCTACACCTTC. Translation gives CASSQVGGPYGYTF.